Listed below are T cell receptor beta chains from one sample, sequenced in a study of CD8+CD57+ T cells in acquired aplastic anemia. TCRdb reprocessed the reads via MiXCR and lists one record per CDR3 protein. Here the sample spans approximately 200,000 distinct CDR3 sequences, around 50% being singletons. Input material: sorted CD4+, CD8+, or CD8+CD57+ T cells (not recorded which) from PBMCs. Every receptor here comes from a human donor in good health, serving as a control. Both conserved end residues are part of each CDR3. A D gene is named only where the DNA matches it firmly. Clone size is given for some rows only: seen once, a few or many times, or a class if the clone is expanded.

size: many
J: TRBJ1-2
D: -
V: TRBV9
CDR3: CASSVDEGSSAGYTF
DNA: TGTGCCAGCAGCGTAGATGAGGGGAGTTCGGCAGGCTACACCTTC

size: -
J: TRBJ2-7
D: TRBD2
V: TRBV29-1
CDR3: CSVEAPGTTSYEQYF
DNA: TGCAGCGTTGAAGCCCCCGGGACTACCTCCTACGAGCAGTACTTC

size: once
J: TRBJ2-1
D: -
V: TRBV7-2
CDR3: CASSLSQGYNEQFF
DNA: TGTGCCAGCAGCTTATCACAGGGATACAATGAGCAGTTCTTC

size: -
J: TRBJ2-1
D: -
V: TRBV24-1
CDR3: CATSDFLSDEQFF
DNA: TGTGCCACCAGTGATTTCTTGTCCGATGAGCAGTTCTTC

size: -
J: TRBJ1-6
D: TRBD1
V: TRBV5-1
CDR3: CASSRTGPNSPLHF
DNA: TGTGCCAGCAGCCGGACAGGGCCAAATTCACCCCTCCACTTT

size: -
J: TRBJ1-2
D: TRBD1
V: TRBV7-8
CDR3: CASSHLQGLSGYTF
DNA: TGTGCCAGCAGCCACCTACAGGGGTTGAGTGGCTACACCTTC

size: many
J: TRBJ2-3
D: TRBD2
V: TRBV5-4
CDR3: CASSFGGGRTDTQYF
DNA: TGTGCCAGCAGCTTCGGGGGGGGACGGACAGATACGCAGTATTTT

size: -
J: TRBJ2-7
D: -
V: TRBV10-3
CDR3: CAISENDSREQYF
DNA: TGTGCCATCAGTGAGAACGACAGTCGTGAGCAGTACTTC

size: -
J: TRBJ2-5
D: -
V: TRBV7-2
CDR3: CASSLWPDQETQYF
DNA: TGTGCCAGCAGCTTATGGCCAGACCAAGAGACCCAGTACTTC

size: -
J: TRBJ1-1
D: TRBD1
V: TRBV2
CDR3: CASTGQGLTEAFF
DNA: TGTGCCAGCACGGGACAGGGCCTCACTGAAGCTTTCTTT

size: -
J: TRBJ1-1
D: TRBD1
V: TRBV10-3
CDR3: CAISETGTGQGNTEAFF
DNA: TGTGCCATCAGCGAAACCGGGACAGGTCAGGGGAACACTGAAGCTTTCTTT

size: once
J: TRBJ1-1
D: TRBD1
V: TRBV7-2
CDR3: CASSGKGTGPTEAFF
DNA: TGTGCCAGCAGCGGAAAGGGGACAGGGCCCACTGAAGCTTTCTTT

size: many
J: TRBJ2-7
D: TRBD1
V: TRBV6-6
CDR3: CASRTRGTGASYEQYF
DNA: TGTGCCAGCAGGACTAGAGGGACAGGCGCTTCCTACGAGCAGTACTTC

size: -
J: TRBJ2-6
D: TRBD1
V: TRBV7-8
CDR3: CASDRGTSGANVLTF
DNA: TGTGCCAGCGACAGGGGTACCTCTGGGGCCAACGTCCTGACTTTC

size: -
J: TRBJ1-2
D: -
V: TRBV25-1
CDR3: CASSDRGADGYGYTF
DNA: TGTGCCAGCAGTGACCGGGGGGCAGATGGGTATGGCTACACCTTC

size: -
J: TRBJ2-2
D: -
V: TRBV24-1
CDR3: CAASGRANTGELFF
DNA: TGTGCCGCCAGTGGCAGGGCGAACACCGGGGAGCTGTTTTTT